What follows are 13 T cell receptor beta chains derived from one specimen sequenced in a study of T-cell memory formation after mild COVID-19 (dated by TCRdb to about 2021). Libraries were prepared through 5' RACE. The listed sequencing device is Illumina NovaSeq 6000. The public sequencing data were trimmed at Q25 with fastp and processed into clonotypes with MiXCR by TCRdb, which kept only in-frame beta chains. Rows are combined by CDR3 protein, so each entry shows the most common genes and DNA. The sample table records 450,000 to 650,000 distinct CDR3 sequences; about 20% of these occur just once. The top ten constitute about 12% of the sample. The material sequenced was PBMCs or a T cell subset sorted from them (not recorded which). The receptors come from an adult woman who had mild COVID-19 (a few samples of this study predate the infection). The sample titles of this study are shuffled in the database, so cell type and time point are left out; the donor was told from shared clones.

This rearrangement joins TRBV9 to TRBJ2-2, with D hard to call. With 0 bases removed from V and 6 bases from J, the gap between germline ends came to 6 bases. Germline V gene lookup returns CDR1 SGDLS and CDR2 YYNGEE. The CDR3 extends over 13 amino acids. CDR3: CASSVATAGELFF. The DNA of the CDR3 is TGTGCCAGCAGCGTAGCTACAGCCGGGGAGCTGTTTTTT.

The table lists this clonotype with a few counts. The CDR3 DNA reads TGTGCCAGCAGCCAAGGCTGGCCCGGGGGAAGCTCCTACGAGCAGTACTTC. It yields the protein CASSQGWPGGSSYEQYF. The chain combines TRBV4-2 with TRBJ2-7; perhaps TRBD2 as D (6 bases). V gave up 1 base and J gave up 0 bases, with 16 bases separating them. The CDR3 extends over 17 amino acids. Germline values: CDR1 LGHNA, CDR2 YNFKEQ.

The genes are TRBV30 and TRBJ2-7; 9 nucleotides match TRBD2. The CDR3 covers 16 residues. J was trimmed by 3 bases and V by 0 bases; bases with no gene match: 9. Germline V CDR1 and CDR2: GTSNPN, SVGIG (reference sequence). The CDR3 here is CAWSVPYETSGYEQYF. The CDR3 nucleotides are TGTGCCTGGAGTGTACCTTACGAGACTAGCGGCTACGAGCAGTACTTC.

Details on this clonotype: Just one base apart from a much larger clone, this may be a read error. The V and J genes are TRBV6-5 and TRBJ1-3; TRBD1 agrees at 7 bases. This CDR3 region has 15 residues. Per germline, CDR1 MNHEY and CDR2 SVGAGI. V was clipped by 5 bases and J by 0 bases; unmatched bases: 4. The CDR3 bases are TGTGCCAGCAGTCAGGACAGGAGCTCTGGAAACACCATATATTTT. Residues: CASSQDRSSGNTIYF.

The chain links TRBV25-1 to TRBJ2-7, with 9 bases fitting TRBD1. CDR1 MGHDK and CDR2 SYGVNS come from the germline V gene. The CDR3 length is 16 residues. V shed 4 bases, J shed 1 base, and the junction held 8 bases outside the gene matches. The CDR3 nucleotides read TGTGCCAGCAGTGGGGGGACAGGGTTGAGGTCCTACGAGCAGTACTTC. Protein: CASSGGTGLRSYEQYF.

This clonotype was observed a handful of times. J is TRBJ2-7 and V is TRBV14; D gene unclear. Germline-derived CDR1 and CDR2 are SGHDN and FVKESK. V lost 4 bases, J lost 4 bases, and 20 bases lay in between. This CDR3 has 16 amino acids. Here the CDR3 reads CASSPVFGSHPYEQYF. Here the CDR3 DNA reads TGTGCCAGCAGCCCCGTATTCGGCAGCCACCCGTACGAGCAGTACTTC.

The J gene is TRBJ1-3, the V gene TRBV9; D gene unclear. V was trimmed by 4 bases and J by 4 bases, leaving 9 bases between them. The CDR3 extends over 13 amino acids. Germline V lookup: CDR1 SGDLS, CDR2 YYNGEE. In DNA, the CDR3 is TGTGCCAGCAGCCCCAGTAGGGGAAACACCATATATTTT. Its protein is CASSPSRGNTIYF.

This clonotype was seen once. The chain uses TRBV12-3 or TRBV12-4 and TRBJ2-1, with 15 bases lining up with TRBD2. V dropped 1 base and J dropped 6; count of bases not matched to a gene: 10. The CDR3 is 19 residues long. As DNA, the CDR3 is TGTGCCAGCAGTTTAGGAGTTAGGAGGGGACTAGCGGGAGGCAATGAGCAGTTCTTC. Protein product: CASSLGVRRGLAGGNEQFF.

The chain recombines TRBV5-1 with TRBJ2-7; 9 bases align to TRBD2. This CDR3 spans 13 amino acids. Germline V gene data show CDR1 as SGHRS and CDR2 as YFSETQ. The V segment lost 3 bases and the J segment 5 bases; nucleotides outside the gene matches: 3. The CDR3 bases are TGCGCCAGCAGCTCGGGACTAGCAAACGAGCAGTACTTC. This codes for CASSSGLANEQYF.

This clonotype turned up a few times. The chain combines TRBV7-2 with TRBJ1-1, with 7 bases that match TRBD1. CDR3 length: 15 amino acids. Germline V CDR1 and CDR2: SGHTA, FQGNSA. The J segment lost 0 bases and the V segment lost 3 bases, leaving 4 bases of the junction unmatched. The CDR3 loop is CASSLTGRVNTEAFF. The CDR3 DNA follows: TGTGCCAGCAGCTTGACAGGGAGGGTGAACACTGAAGCTTTCTTT.

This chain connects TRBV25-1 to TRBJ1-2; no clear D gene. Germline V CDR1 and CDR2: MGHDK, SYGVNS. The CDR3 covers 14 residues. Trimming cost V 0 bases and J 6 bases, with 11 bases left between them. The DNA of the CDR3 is TGTGCCAGCAGTGAATATTCCAGACCGGATGGCTACACCTTC. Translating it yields CASSEYSRPDGYTF.

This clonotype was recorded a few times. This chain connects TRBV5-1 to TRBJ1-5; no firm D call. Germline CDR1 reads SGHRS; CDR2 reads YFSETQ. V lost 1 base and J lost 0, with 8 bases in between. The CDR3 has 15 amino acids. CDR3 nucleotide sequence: TGCGCCAGCAGCTTGTTCCCAGATAGCAATCAGCCCCAGCATTTT. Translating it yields CASSLFPDSNQPQHF.

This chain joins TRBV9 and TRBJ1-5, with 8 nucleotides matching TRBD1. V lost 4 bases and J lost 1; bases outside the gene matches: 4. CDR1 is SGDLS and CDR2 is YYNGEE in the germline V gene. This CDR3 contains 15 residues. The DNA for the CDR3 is TGTGCCAGCAGCAATGGACAGGGAAGCAATCAGCCCCAGCATTTT. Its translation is CASSNGQGSNQPQHF.